These T cell receptor beta chains were read from a single sample in a study of T cell responses to AZD1222 COVID-19 vaccine. Sequencing used immunoSEQ multiplex PCR; TCRdb keeps in-frame clones, though not all of them. Of about 93,000 clones in the sample, about 90% are singletons; the top ten hold about 2.7%. The material sequenced was peripheral blood, taken on day 0 of MenACWY control vaccination. All receptors derive from an adult in good health. The conserved cysteine and the conserved F or W are not part of the CDR3 here. Fields, in order: V gene, clone size, J gene, CDR3 protein. Not every row has a clone size; where given, it reads once, few, many or a size class.

v_call: TRBV2; clone_size: .; j_call: TRBJ2-1; cdr3_aa: ASSEVAGGPFGNEQF
v_call: TRBV5-1; clone_size: .; j_call: TRBJ2-2; cdr3_aa: ASSFGTGGITGELF
v_call: TRBV4-1; clone_size: .; j_call: TRBJ1-5; cdr3_aa: ASSQDGRNQPQH
v_call: TRBV7-8; clone_size: .; j_call: TRBJ1-5; cdr3_aa: ASSLAGGQPQH
v_call: TRBV19; clone_size: .; j_call: TRBJ2-2; cdr3_aa: ASSIYKNTGELF
v_call: TRBV6-5; clone_size: .; j_call: TRBJ1-5; cdr3_aa: ASRAFSNQPQH
v_call: TRBV7-2; clone_size: once; j_call: TRBJ2-2; cdr3_aa: ASSLKDTGVLTGELF
v_call: TRBV3-1/TRBV3-2; clone_size: .; j_call: TRBJ1-1; cdr3_aa: ASSQEPRGGEAF
v_call: TRBV28; clone_size: .; j_call: TRBJ1-2; cdr3_aa: ASRPESGQHYGYT
v_call: TRBV7-9; clone_size: .; j_call: TRBJ2-7; cdr3_aa: ASSQHLGRVEREQY
v_call: TRBV10-3; clone_size: .; j_call: TRBJ2-7; cdr3_aa: AISESLNRGSTGEQY
v_call: TRBV7-9; clone_size: .; j_call: TRBJ1-1; cdr3_aa: ASSLERVGTEAF
v_call: TRBV10-3; clone_size: few; j_call: TRBJ2-1; cdr3_aa: AISESNSREEQF
v_call: TRBV15; clone_size: .; j_call: TRBJ1-3; cdr3_aa: ATSLGGGSGNTIY
v_call: TRBV5-4; clone_size: .; j_call: TRBJ1-1; cdr3_aa: ASSLGGGDAF
v_call: TRBV20-1; clone_size: .; j_call: TRBJ1-1; cdr3_aa: SGNRNTEAF
v_call: TRBV7-6; clone_size: .; j_call: TRBJ1-1; cdr3_aa: ASSLGGDGVNTEAF
v_call: TRBV28; clone_size: .; j_call: TRBJ1-1; cdr3_aa: ASTTSGHTEAF
v_call: TRBV5-1; clone_size: .; j_call: TRBJ2-7; cdr3_aa: ASSLDQNRAREQY
v_call: TRBV28; clone_size: .; j_call: TRBJ1-3; cdr3_aa: ASSFWGGAGGNTIY
v_call: TRBV5-1; clone_size: once; j_call: TRBJ2-2; cdr3_aa: ASSLDTGGFVF
v_call: TRBV3-1/TRBV3-2; clone_size: .; j_call: TRBJ2-5; cdr3_aa: ASSRGGRETQY
v_call: TRBV10-3; clone_size: .; j_call: TRBJ1-1; cdr3_aa: AISGLNKGATEAF
v_call: TRBV7-6; clone_size: .; j_call: TRBJ1-2; cdr3_aa: ASRDTPTRGDWGYGYT
v_call: TRBV10-1; clone_size: .; j_call: TRBJ1-1; cdr3_aa: ASSESRVLNTEAF
v_call: TRBV11-2; clone_size: .; j_call: TRBJ1-3; cdr3_aa: AFRGDHSGNTIY